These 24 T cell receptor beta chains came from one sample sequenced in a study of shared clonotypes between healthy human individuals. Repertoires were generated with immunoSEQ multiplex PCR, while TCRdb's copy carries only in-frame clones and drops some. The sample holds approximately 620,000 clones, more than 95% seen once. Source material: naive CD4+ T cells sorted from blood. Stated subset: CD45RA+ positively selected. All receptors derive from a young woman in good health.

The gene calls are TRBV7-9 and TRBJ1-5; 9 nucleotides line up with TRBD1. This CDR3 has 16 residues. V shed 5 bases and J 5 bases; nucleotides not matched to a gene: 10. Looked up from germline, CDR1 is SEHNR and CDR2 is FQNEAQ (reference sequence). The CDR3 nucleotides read TGTGCCAGCAGCCCTCCGGGACAGGGACCGCATCAGCCCCAGCATTTT. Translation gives CASSPPGQGPHQPQHF.

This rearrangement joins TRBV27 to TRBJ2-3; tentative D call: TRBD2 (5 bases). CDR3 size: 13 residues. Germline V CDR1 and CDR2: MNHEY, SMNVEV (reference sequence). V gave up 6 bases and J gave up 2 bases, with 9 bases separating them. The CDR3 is CASRASFTDTQYF. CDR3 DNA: TGTGCCAGCAGGGCTAGCTTCACAGATACGCAGTATTTT.

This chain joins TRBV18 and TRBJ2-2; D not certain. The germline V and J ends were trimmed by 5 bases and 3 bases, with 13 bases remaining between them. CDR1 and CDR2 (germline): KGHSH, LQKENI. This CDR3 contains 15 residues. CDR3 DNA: TGTGCCAGCTCAACAGACATTATATACACCGGGGAGCTGTTTTTT. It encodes CASSTDIIYTGELFF.

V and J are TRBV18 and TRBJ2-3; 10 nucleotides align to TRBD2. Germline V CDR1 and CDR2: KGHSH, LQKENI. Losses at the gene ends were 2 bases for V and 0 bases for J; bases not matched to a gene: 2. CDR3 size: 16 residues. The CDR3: CASSPSSGRSTDTQYF. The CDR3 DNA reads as TGTGCCAGCTCACCAAGTAGCGGGAGGAGCACAGATACGCAGTATTTT.

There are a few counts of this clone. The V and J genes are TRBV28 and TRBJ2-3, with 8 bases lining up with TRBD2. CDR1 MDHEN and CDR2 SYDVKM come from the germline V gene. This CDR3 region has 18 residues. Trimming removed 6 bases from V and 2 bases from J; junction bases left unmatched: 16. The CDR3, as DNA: TGTGCCAGCAGGTCAGGCCTGGGGACTAGGAGGACCACAGATACGCAGTATTTT. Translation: CASRSGLGTRRTTDTQYF.

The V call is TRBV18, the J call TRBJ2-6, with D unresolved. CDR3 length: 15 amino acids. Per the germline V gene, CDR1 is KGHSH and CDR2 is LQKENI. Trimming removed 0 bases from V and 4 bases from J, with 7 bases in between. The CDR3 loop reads CASSPPGSGANVLTF. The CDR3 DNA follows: TGTGCCAGCTCACCACCTGGTTCCGGGGCCAACGTCCTGACTTTC. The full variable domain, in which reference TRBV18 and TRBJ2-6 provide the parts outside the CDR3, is NAGVMQNPRHLVRRRGQEARLRCSPMKGHSHVYWYRQLPEEGLKFMVYLQKENIIDESGMPKERFSAEFPKEGPSILRIQQVVRGDSAAYFCASSPPGSGANVLTFGAGSRLTVL.

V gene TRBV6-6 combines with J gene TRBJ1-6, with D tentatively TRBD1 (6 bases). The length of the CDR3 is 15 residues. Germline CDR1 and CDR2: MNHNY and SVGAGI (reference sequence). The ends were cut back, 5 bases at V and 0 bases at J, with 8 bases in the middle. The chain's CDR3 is CASSLQGSYNSPLHF. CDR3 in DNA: TGTGCCAGCAGTCTACAGGGCTCCTATAATTCACCCCTCCACTTT.

CDR3 sequence reads: CASNQGAFEKLFF. Here the CDR3 DNA reads TGTGCCAGTAATCAGGGGGCGTTTGAAAAACTGTTTTTT. The rearrangement joins TRBV19 to TRBJ1-4; the match to TRBD1 covers 8 bases. The junction had 5 bases not matched to a gene; V was cut back by 7 bases and J by 7 bases. Germline values: CDR1 LNHDA, CDR2 SQIVND (reference sequence). The CDR3 loop spans 13 amino acids.

The CDR3 coding sequence is TGCGCCAGCAGCTTGGTTGAAGGTGTGTACGAGCAGTACTTC. It codes for CASSLVEGVYEQYF. The chain carries TRBV5-1 and TRBJ2-7; D gene ambiguous. The CDR3 runs to 14 residues. Trimming took 0 bases from V and 4 from J, leaving 11 bases between them. Per germline, CDR1 SGHRS and CDR2 YFSETQ.

The CDR3 region is CASSYYAGEQYF. In nucleotides, the CDR3 is TGTGCCAGCAGTTACTATGCCGGCGAGCAGTACTTC. The rearrangement links TRBV6-5 to TRBJ2-7; D unresolved. Germline-derived CDR1 and CDR2 are MNHEY and SVGAGI. Trimming took 1 base from V and 6 from J, leaving 7 bases between them. This CDR3 spans 12 amino acids.

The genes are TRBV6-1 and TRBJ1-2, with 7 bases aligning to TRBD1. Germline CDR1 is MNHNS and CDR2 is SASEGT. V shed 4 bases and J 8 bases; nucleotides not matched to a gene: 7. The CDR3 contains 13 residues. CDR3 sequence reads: CASSAKQGTGYTF. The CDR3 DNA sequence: TGTGCCAGCAGTGCAAAACAGGGGACGGGCTACACCTTC.

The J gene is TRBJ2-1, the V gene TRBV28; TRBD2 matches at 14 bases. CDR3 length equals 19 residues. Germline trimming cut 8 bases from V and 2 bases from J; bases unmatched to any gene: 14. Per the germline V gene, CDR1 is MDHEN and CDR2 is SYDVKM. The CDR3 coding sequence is TGTGCCAGCGGGGTTCCGGGACTAGCGGGAGAAGGGACCTACAATGAGCAGTTCTTC. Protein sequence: CASGVPGLAGEGTYNEQFF.

The CDR3 DNA reads TGTGCCAGCAGTTTTCGGACAGCCCTTTACGAGCAGTACTTC. Its translation is CASSFRTALYEQYF. The genes are TRBV28 and TRBJ2-7, with D maybe TRBD1 (6 bases). The germline CDR1 and CDR2 sequences are MDHEN and SYDVKM. The CDR3 extends over 14 amino acids. Trimming shortened V by 3 bases and J by 4 bases, and 13 bases separated the two germline ends.

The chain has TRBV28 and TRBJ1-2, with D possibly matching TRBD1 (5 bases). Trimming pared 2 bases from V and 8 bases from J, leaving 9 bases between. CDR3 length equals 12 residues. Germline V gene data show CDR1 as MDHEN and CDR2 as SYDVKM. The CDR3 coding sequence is TGTGCCAGCAGTTTAGGGGGGAAAGGCTACACCTTC. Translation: CASSLGGKGYTF.

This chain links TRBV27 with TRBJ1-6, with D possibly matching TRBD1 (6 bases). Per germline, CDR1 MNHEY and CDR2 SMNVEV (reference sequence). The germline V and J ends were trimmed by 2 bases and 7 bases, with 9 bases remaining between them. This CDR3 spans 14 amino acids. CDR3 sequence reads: CASSLGGGNSPLHF. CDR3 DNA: TGTGCCAGCAGTTTAGGGGGCGGGAATTCACCCCTCCACTTT.

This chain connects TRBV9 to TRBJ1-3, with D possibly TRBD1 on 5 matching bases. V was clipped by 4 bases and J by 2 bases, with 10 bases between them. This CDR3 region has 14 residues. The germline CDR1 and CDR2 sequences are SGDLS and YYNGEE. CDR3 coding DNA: TGTGCCAGCAGCCAGTCGGGGGCTGGAAACACCATATATTTT. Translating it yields CASSQSGAGNTIYF.

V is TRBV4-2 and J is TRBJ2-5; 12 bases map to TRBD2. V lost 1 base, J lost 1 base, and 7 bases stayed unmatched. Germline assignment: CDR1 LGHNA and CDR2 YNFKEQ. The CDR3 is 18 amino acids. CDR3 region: CASSQALAGGIVQETQYF. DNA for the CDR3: TGTGCCAGCAGCCAAGCTCTAGCGGGAGGGATCGTCCAAGAGACCCAGTACTTC.

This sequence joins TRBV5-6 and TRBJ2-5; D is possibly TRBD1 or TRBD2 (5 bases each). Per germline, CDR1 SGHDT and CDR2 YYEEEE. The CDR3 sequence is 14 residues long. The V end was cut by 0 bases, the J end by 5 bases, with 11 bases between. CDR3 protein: CASSLAGTEETQYF. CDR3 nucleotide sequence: TGTGCCAGCAGCTTGGCGGGGACGGAGGAGACCCAGTACTTC.

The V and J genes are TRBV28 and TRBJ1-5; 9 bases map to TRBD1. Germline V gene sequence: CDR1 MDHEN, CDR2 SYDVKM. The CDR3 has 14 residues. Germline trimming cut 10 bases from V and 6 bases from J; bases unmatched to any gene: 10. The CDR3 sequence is CAILGTGLGQPQHF. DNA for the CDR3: TGTGCCATCTTGGGGACAGGGCTAGGTCAGCCCCAGCATTTT.

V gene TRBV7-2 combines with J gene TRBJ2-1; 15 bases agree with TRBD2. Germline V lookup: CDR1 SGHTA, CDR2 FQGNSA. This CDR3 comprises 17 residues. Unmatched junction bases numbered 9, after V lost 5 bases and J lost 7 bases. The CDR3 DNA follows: TGTGCCAGCAGCCTGCCGACCGGGACTAGCGGGAGGAATGAGCAGTTCTTC. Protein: CASSLPTGTSGRNEQFF. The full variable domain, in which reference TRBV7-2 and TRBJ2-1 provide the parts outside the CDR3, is GAGVSQSPSNKVTEKGKDVELRCDPISGHTALYWYRQSLGQGLEFLIYFQGNSAPDKSGLPSDRFSAERTGGSVSTLTIQRTQQEDSAVYLCASSLPTGTSGRNEQFFGPGTRLTVL.

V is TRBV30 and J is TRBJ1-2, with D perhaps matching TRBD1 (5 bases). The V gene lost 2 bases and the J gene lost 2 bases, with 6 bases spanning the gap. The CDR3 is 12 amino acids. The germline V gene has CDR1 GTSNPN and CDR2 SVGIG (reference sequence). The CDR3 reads CAWSRQNYGYTF. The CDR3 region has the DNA TGTGCCTGGAGTCGACAGAACTATGGCTACACCTTC.

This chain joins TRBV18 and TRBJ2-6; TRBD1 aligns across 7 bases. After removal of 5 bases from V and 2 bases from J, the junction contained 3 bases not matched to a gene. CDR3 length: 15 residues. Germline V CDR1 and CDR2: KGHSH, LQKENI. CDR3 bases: TGTGCCAGCTCAAGCCAGGGGGCTGGGGCCAACGTCCTGACTTTC. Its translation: CASSSQGAGANVLTF.

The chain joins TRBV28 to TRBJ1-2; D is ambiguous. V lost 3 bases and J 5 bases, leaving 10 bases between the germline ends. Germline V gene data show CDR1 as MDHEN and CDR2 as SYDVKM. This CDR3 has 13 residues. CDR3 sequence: CASSFRQLYGYTF. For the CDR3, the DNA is TGTGCCAGCAGTTTCAGGCAGCTTTATGGCTACACCTTC.

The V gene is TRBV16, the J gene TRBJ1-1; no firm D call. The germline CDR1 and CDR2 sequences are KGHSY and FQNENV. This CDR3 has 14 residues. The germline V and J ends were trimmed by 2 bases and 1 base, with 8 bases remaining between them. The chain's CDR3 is CASSQATQNTEAFF. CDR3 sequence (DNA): TGTGCCAGCAGCCAAGCCACACAGAACACTGAAGCTTTCTTT.